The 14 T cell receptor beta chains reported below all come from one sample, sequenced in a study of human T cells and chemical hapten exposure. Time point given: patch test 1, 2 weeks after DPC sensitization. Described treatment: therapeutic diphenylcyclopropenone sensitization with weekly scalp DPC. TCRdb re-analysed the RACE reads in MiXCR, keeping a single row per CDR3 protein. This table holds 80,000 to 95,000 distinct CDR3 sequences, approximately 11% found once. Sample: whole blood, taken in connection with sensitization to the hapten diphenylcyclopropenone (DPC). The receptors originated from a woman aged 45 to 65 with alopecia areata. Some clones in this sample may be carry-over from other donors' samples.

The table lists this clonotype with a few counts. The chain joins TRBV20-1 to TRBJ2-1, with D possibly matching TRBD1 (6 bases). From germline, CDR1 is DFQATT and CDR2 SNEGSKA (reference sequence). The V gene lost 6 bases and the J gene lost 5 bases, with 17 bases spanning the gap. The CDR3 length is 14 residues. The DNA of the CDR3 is TGCAGTGCGCCAAACAGGGCCGTGAACAATGAGCAGTTCTTC. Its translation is CSAPNRAVNNEQFF.

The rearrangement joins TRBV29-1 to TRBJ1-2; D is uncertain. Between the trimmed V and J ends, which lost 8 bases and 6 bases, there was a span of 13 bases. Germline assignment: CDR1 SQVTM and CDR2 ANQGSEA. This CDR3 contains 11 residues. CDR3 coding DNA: TGCAGCCCCCATTCCGGGGATGGCTACACCTTC. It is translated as CSPHSGDGYTF.

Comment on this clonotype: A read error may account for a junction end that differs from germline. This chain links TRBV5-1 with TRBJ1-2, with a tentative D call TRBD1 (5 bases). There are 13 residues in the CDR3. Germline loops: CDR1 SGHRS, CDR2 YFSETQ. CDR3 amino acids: CVSSLGDNYGYTF. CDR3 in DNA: TGCGTCAGCAGCTTAGGGGACAACTATGGCTACACCTTC.

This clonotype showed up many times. The CDR3, as DNA: TGCAGCGTGGCCCGACAGGGCTACGAGCAGTACTTC. Translated, it gives CSVARQGYEQYF. This chain links TRBV29-1 with TRBJ2-7; 7 positions agree with TRBD1. The junction had 5 bases not matched to a gene; V was cut back by 6 bases and J by 3 bases. This CDR3 has 12 residues. Germline V gene lookup returns CDR1 SQVTM and CDR2 ANQGSEA.

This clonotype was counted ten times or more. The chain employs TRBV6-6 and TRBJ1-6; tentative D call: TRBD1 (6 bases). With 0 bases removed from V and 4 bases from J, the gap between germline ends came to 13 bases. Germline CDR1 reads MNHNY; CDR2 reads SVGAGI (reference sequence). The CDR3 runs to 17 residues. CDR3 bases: TGTGCCAGCAGTTACTCGAGTGCAGGGGCTTATAATTCACCCCTCCACTTT. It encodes CASSYSSAGAYNSPLHF.

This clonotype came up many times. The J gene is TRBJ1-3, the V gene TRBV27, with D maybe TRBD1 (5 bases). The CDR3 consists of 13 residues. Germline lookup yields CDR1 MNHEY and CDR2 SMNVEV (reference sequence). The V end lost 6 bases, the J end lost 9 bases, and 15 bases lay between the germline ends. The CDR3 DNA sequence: TGTGCCAGCAGATATAACACGGGGGGCACCATATATTTT. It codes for CASRYNTGGTIYF.

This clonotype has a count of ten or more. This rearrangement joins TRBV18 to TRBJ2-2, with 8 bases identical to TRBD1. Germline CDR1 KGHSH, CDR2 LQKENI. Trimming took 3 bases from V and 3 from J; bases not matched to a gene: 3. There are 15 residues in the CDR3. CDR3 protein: CASSPQGADTGELFF. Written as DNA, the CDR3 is TGTGCCAGCTCACCGCAGGGGGCGGACACCGGGGAGCTGTTTTTT.

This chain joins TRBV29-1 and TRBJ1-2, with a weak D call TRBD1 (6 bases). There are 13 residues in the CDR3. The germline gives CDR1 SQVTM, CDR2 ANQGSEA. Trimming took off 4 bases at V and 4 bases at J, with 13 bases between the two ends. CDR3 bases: TGCAGCGTTGCCGATACAGGGACCTATGGCTACACCTTC. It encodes CSVADTGTYGYTF.

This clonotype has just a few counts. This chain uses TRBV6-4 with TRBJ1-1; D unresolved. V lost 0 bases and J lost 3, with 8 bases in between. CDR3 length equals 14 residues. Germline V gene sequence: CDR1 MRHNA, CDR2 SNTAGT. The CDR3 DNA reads TGTGCCAGCAGTGACTCGAGGTATTACACTGAAGCTTTCTTT. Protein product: CASSDSRYYTEAFF.

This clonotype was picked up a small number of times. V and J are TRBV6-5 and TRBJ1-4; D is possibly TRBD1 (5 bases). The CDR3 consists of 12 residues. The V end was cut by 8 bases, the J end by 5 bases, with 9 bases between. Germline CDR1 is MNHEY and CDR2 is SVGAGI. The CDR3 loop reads CASGRGNEKLFF. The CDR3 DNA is TGTGCCAGCGGACGGGGGAATGAAAAACTGTTTTTT.

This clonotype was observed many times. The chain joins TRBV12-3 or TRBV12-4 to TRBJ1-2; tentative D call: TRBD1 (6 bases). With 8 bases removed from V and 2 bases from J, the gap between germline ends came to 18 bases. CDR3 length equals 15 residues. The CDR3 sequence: CASSNPDRINYGYTF. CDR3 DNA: TGTGCCAGCTCCAACCCCGACAGGATCAACTATGGCTACACCTTC.

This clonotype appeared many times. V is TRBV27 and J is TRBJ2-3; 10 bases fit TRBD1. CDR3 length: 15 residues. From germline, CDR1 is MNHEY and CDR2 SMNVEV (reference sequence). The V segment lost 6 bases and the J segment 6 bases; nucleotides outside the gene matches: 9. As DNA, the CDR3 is TGTGCCAGCAGACTGCCCGGGACAGGGGCCGATACGCAGTATTTT. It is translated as CASRLPGTGADTQYF.

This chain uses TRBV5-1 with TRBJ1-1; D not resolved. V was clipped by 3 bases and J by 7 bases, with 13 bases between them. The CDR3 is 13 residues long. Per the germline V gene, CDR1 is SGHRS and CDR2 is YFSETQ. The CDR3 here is CASSSRLEGEAFF. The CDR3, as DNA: TGCGCCAGCAGCTCGCGACTTGAAGGTGAAGCTTTCTTT.

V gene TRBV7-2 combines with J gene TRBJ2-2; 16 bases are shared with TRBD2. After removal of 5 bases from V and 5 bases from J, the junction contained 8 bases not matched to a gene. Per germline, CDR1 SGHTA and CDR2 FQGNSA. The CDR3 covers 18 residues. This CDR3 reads CASSQLGLAGGRTGELFF. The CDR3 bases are TGTGCCAGCAGCCAACTGGGACTAGCGGGAGGGCGGACCGGGGAGCTGTTTTTT.